These 15 T cell receptor beta chains were sequenced from one sample in a study of molecular identifiers for immune sequencing clone quantification. TCRdb processed the PCR reads anew with MiXCR; each CDR3 protein has one entry. The table has roughly 630,000 distinct CDR3 sequences, about 25% seen once. Input material: naive CD8+ T cells from blood, with Jurkat cell RNA spiked in. Documented subset: FACS-sorted CD8+CD4-CCR7+CD45RA+ naive T cells. The source is a human donor in good health. Some libraries in this study had Jurkat cell RNA spiked in.

A remark on this clonotype: One base away lies a much larger clone, so this may be a sequencing read error. V gene TRBV10-2 combines with J gene TRBJ1-1; D unresolved. Germline values: CDR1 WSHSY, CDR2 SAAADI. CDR3 length: 14 amino acids. V was clipped by 8 bases and J by 4 bases, with 17 bases between them. The CDR3 here is CASLKDAMITEAFF. The CDR3 DNA follows: TGCGCCAGCCTAAAGGACGCGATGATCACTGAAGCTTTCTTT.

The J gene is TRBJ2-1, the V gene TRBV19; 12 bases match TRBD2. The ends lost 10 bases at V and 0 bases at J; junction bases unmatched: 16. CDR1 and CDR2 from the germline V gene are LNHDA and SQIVND (reference sequence). CDR3 length: 19 amino acids. CDR3 coding DNA: TGTGCCACAGTGGGGCCGGCTAGCGGGAGGGCTAGCTCCTACAATGAGCAGTTCTTC. Residues: CATVGPASGRASSYNEQFF.

The rearrangement joins TRBV10-3 to TRBJ2-7; TRBD2 matches at 9 bases. The CDR3 covers 17 residues. Germline V gene data show CDR1 as ENHRY and CDR2 as SYGVKD. V gave up 0 bases and J gave up 4 bases; unmatched junction bases: 10. The DNA of the CDR3 is TGTGCCATCAGTGAGTCGAACAGCGGGAGGAGGGGGTACGAGCAGTACTTC. It codes for CAISESNSGRRGYEQYF.

As concerns this clonotype: A much larger clone sits a single nucleotide away, making a read error possible. The chain links TRBV20-1 to TRBJ1-5; D not certain. The CDR3 is 16 residues long. Germline V gene data show CDR1 as DFQATT and CDR2 as SNEGSKA (reference sequence). CDR3 loop: CSARPFDTGSNQSQHF. The CDR3 DNA is TGCAGTGCTAGACCTTTCGACACGGGTAGCAATCAGTCCCAGCATTTT.

This clonotype appeared many times. The chain is built from TRBV27 and TRBJ2-3, with D possibly TRBD2 on 5 matching bases. Deletions cut 7 bases from V and 0 bases from J, with 11 bases between. Germline V CDR1 and CDR2: MNHEY, SMNVEV (reference sequence). The CDR3 is 14 amino acids. Here the CDR3 DNA reads TGTGCCAGCACTTGGACGGGGAGCACAGATACGCAGTATTTT. The encoded protein is CASTWTGSTDTQYF.

This clonotype turned up a few times. This chain connects TRBV6-2 or TRBV6-3 to TRBJ1-4, with D hard to call. The germline V gene encodes CDR1 MNHEY and CDR2 SVGEGT. The CDR3 loop spans 15 amino acids. V gave up 5 bases and J gave up 5 bases, with 15 bases separating them. The CDR3 region is CASSPFSGLNEKLFF. The CDR3 DNA reads as TGTGCCAGCAGTCCCTTCAGCGGATTAAATGAAAAACTGTTTTTT.

This rearrangement joins TRBV29-1 to TRBJ2-1, with 7 bases that match TRBD2. V dropped 7 bases and J dropped 7; count of bases not matched to a gene: 4. CDR1 is SQVTM, CDR2 ANQGSEA, per germline. This CDR3 spans 11 amino acids. The CDR3 spells CSAGAGNEQFF. As DNA, the CDR3 is TGCAGCGCCGGAGCGGGGAATGAGCAGTTCTTC.

As to this clonotype: Being one base from a much bigger clone, this may be a read error. The V call is TRBV12-3 or TRBV12-4, the J call TRBJ1-1; 7 positions match TRBD1. The CDR3 is 15 residues long. With V trimmed by 5 bases and J by 2 bases, 8 bases remained unmatched. CDR3 in amino acids: CASSTQQGNNTEAFF. In DNA form, the CDR3 reads TGTGCCAGCAGTACACAACAGGGGAATAACACTGAAGCTTTCTTT.

This clonotype has ten or more counts. The chain carries TRBV4-3 and TRBJ1-1; D gene unclear. Trimming took off 0 bases at V and 0 bases at J, with 11 bases between the two ends. The CDR3 has 16 amino acids. The germline V gene encodes CDR1 LGHNA and CDR2 YSLEER. CDR3 amino acids: CASSQDRGRVNTEAFF. CDR3 nucleotide sequence: TGCGCCAGCAGCCAAGATCGTGGCCGAGTGAACACTGAAGCTTTCTTT.

This clonotype has at least ten counts. The chain uses TRBV29-1 and TRBJ2-1, with 9 nucleotides matching TRBD1. Germline CDR1 is SQVTM and CDR2 is ANQGSEA. The CDR3 has 13 residues. V trimming: 4 bases; J trimming: 4 bases; junction bases outside the gene matches: 2. The CDR3 sequence is CSVGQGDYNEQFF. In DNA form, the CDR3 reads TGCAGCGTTGGACAGGGGGATTACAATGAGCAGTTCTTC.

V is TRBV3-1 and J is TRBJ1-5; 8 bases are shared with TRBD1. J was trimmed by 3 bases and V by 11 bases; bases with no gene match: 12. The CDR3 has 15 amino acids. Germline V gene sequence: CDR1 LGHDT, CDR2 YNNKEL (reference sequence). The CDR3 DNA sequence: TGTGCCCTTAGAGGTCGACAGGGGTACAATCAGCCCCAGCATTTT. This encodes CALRGRQGYNQPQHF. The entire variable domain, with the rest obtained from reference TRBV3-1 and TRBJ1-5, is as follows: DTAVSQTPKYLVTQMGNDKSIKCEQNLGHDTMYWYKQDSKKFLKIMFSYNNKELIINETVPNRFSPKSPDKAHLNLHINSLELGDSAVYFCALRGRQGYNQPQHFGDGTRLSIL.

This clonotype was counted only a few times. The chain is built from TRBV5-4 and TRBJ2-7; 13 bases are a match to TRBD2. This CDR3 has 17 residues. The germline gives CDR1 SGHNT, CDR2 YYREEE (reference sequence). J was trimmed by 3 bases and V by 2 bases; bases with no gene match: 8. CDR3 in amino acids: CASSLKGLAGPGYEQYF. The CDR3 DNA sequence: TGTGCCAGCAGCTTAAAGGGACTAGCGGGGCCGGGCTACGAGCAGTACTTC. Combining the CDR3 with reference TRBV5-4 and TRBJ2-7 gives the whole variable domain ETGVTQSPTHLIKTRGQQVTLRCSSQSGHNTVSWYQQALGQGPQFIFQYYREEENGRGNFPPRFSGLQFPNYSSELNVNALELDDSALYLCASSLKGLAGPGYEQYFGPGTRLTVT.

In regard to this clonotype: Since a much larger clone is just one base distant, this may be a read error. The chain is built from TRBV27 and TRBJ2-3; D might be TRBD1 or TRBD2, each matching 5 bases. Germline CDR1 and CDR2: MNHEY and SMNVEV (reference sequence). Trimming pared 5 bases from V and 4 bases from J, leaving 16 bases between. The CDR3 covers 15 residues. As DNA, the CDR3 is TGTGCCAGCAGTCATACCCGCTTGGGACCAGATACGCAGTATTTT. Protein sequence: CASSHTRLGPDTQYF.

The genes are TRBV4-1 and TRBJ2-7, with D possibly TRBD1 on 6 matching bases. Germline CDR1 is MGHRA and CDR2 is YSYEKL. The length of the CDR3 is 14 residues. V lost 4 bases and J 6 bases, leaving 16 bases between the germline ends. The CDR3 here is CASSPLQGSSEQYF. CDR3 nucleotides: TGCGCCAGCAGCCCTCTACAGGGTTCGAGCGAGCAGTACTTC.

Worth noting for this clonotype: This may be a read error: a much more frequent sequence differs by one nucleotide. The CDR3 bases are TGCAGCGCTGAACCCGGGAGTCCCCTCCAAGAGACCCAGTACTTC. It codes for CSAEPGSPLQETQYF. J is TRBJ2-5 and V is TRBV29-1; TRBD2 might be the D (6 bases). The CDR3 has 15 residues. CDR1 and CDR2 (germline): SQVTM, ANQGSEA.